One and the same sample provided the 32 T cell receptor beta chains below, sequenced in a study of Graves' ophthalmopathy and Graves' hyperthyroidism. Amplification from RNA transcripts yielded the TCR beta CDR3 regions. An opening RT-PCR round employed HTBI primers and preceded a second-round multiplex PCR. MiXCR, applied by TCRdb to the multiplex PCR reads, yields one record per CDR3 protein. In the table there are over a million distinct CDR3 sequences, about two fifths of which are singletons. Source material: peripheral blood or thyroid tissue (not recorded which). Receptors were obtained from an adult man with Graves' hyperthyroidism.

In this sample, this clonotype turned up many times. This chain joins TRBV10-3 and TRBJ2-2; TRBD2 agrees at 14 bases. This CDR3 has 18 residues. Germline V CDR1 and CDR2: ENHRY, SYGVKD. V was pared by 4 bases and J by 3 bases, with 7 bases of the junction left unmatched. CDR3 loop: CAISVPGTSGGDTGELFF. The CDR3 nucleotides read TGTGCCATCAGTGTACCCGGGACTAGCGGGGGTGACACCGGGGAGCTGTTTTTT.

The rearrangement links TRBV2 to TRBJ2-6; D is uncertain. Germline V CDR1 and CDR2: SNHLY, FYNNEI. The CDR3 runs to 14 residues. The ends were cut back, 5 bases at V and 4 bases at J, with 9 bases in the middle. The CDR3 protein is CASSKKTGANVLTF. CDR3 DNA: TGTGCCAGCAGTAAAAAGACAGGGGCCAACGTCCTGACTTTC.

Worth noting for this clonotype: A single base separates this from a much larger clone, so it may be a read error. This chain links TRBV19 with TRBJ1-3; tentatively, D is TRBD1 (5 bases). Germline V lookup: CDR1 LNHDA, CDR2 SQIVND (reference sequence). CDR3 length: 13 residues. Trimming took 5 bases from V and 2 from J, leaving 7 bases between them. CDR3 sequence (DNA): TGTGCCAGTAGTGGGGACCCTGGAAACACCATATATTTT. Its translation is CASSGDPGNTIYF.

The rearrangement uses TRBV6-2 or TRBV6-3 and TRBJ1-5; D gene ambiguous. The CDR3 runs to 14 residues. In germline, CDR1 is MNHEY, CDR2 SVGEGT. V was cut by 0 bases and J by 10 bases, with 13 bases left in between. In nucleotides, the CDR3 is TGTGCCAGCAGTTACTCGGTTCCCACTATACCCCAGCATTTT. Residues: CASSYSVPTIPQHF.

This clonotype occurred a few times. The V and J genes are TRBV6-5 and TRBJ1-1; D not certain. Trimming cost V 8 bases and J 0 bases, with 13 bases left between them. CDR1 MNHEY and CDR2 SVGAGI come from the germline V gene. CDR3 length: 14 amino acids. CDR3 DNA sequence: TGTGCCAGCTCCCTAGAGACATTGAACACTGAAGCTTTCTTT. It encodes CASSLETLNTEAFF.

The chain joins TRBV2 to TRBJ2-2; 8 bases are shared with TRBD1. The germline V gene encodes CDR1 SNHLY and CDR2 FYNNEI. J gave up 1 base and V 7 bases, and 5 bases lay outside the gene matches. This CDR3 contains 15 residues. CDR3 sequence reads: CASKLGTGNTGELFF. As DNA, the CDR3 is TGTGCCAGCAAATTAGGGACAGGGAACACCGGGGAGCTGTTTTTT.

The chain recombines TRBV28 with TRBJ1-6; D call uncertain. From germline, CDR1 is MDHEN and CDR2 SYDVKM. The V end lost 6 bases, the J end lost 6 bases, and 9 bases lay between the germline ends. CDR3 length: 13 amino acids. The CDR3 region has the DNA TGTGCCAGCAGCTTCCCCTCTAATTCACCCCTCCACTTT. This encodes CASSFPSNSPLHF. Based on the CDR3 plus reference TRBV28 and TRBJ1-6, the full variable domain is DVKVTQSSRYLVKRTGEKVFLECVQDMDHENMFWYRQDPGLGLRLIYFSYDVKMKEKGDIPEGYSVSREKKERFSLILESASTNQTSMYLCASSFPSNSPLHFGNGTRLTVT.

This chain joins TRBV7-8 and TRBJ1-1; D remains ambiguous. CDR3 length: 14 residues. CDR1 SGHVS and CDR2 FQNEAQ come from the germline V gene. Deletions cut 5 bases from V and 3 bases from J, with 13 bases between. The CDR3 loop is CASSVVGSDTEAFF. The CDR3 DNA sequence: TGTGCCAGCAGCGTTGTAGGGTCGGACACTGAAGCTTTCTTT.

This clonotype was detected once. The rearrangement uses TRBV7-8 and TRBJ2-5; 10 nucleotides line up with TRBD1. Germline CDR1 reads SGHVS; CDR2 reads FQNEAQ. V shed 6 bases and J 3 bases; nucleotides not matched to a gene: 16. This CDR3 region has 18 residues. DNA of the CDR3: TGTGCCAGCAGGTCAAAACCGGGACAGGGGCGCGTGGAAGAGACCCAGTACTTC. Translation: CASRSKPGQGRVEETQYF.

With regard to this clonotype: A much larger clone is a single base away; this may be a read error. CDR3 region: CNARATGTNTEAFF. The CDR3 region has the DNA TGCAATGCTAGAGCGACAGGGACAAACACTGAAGCTTTCTTT. The chain couples TRBV20-1 to TRBJ1-1; 7 positions match TRBD1. The CDR3 loop spans 14 amino acids. Germline V gene data show CDR1 as DFQATT and CDR2 as SNEGSKA (reference sequence).

The chain uses TRBV3-1 and TRBJ2-7; D may correspond to TRBD1 or TRBD2 (5 bases each). Germline-derived CDR1 and CDR2 are LGHDT and YNNKEL (reference sequence). The V end lost 6 bases, the J end lost 2 bases, and 17 bases lay between the germline ends. The length of the CDR3 is 15 residues. CDR3 residues: CASRSTGAKTYEQYF. CDR3 DNA: TGTGCCAGCAGATCAACCGGGGCGAAGACCTACGAGCAGTACTTC.

Note on this clonotype: A much larger clone lies one base from this, so it may be a read error. The chain couples TRBV7-2 to TRBJ2-2, with 7 positions matching TRBD1. CDR1 and CDR2 (germline): SGHTA, FQGNSA. J gave up 8 bases and V 3 bases, and 9 bases lay outside the gene matches. The CDR3 has 15 amino acids. Written as DNA, the CDR3 is TGTGCCAGCAGCTTGATACACAGGGGAGCAGGGGAGCTGTTTTTT. It yields the protein CASSLIHRGAGELFF.

This clonotype was detected ten times or more. The chain couples TRBV20-1 to TRBJ2-7; 8 nucleotides match TRBD2. This CDR3 contains 14 residues. The trim removed 6 bases at V and 1 base at J, leaving 8 bases unmatched. Germline assignment: CDR1 DFQATT and CDR2 SNEGSKA (reference sequence). The CDR3 protein is CSARGGGSSYEQYF. The CDR3, as DNA: TGCAGTGCCAGGGGCGGGGGGAGTTCCTACGAGCAGTACTTC.

The CDR3 reads CASSPAPRTQYF. CDR3 coding DNA: TGTGCCAGCAGCCCCGCCCCGCGGACCCAGTACTTC. The genes are TRBV7-2 and TRBJ2-5; no firm D call. Germline V CDR1 and CDR2: SGHTA, FQGNSA. CDR3 length equals 12 residues. V lost 5 bases to trimming and J lost 7 bases, with 11 bases between them.

Concerning this clonotype itself: Given a much more abundant clone one base away, this may be a read error. This chain uses TRBV7-9 with TRBJ1-5; D not certain. The germline CDR1 and CDR2 sequences are SEHNR and FQNEAQ (reference sequence). This CDR3 comprises 12 residues. V was shortened by 5 bases and J by 6 bases, with 8 bases between the two germline ends. CDR3 sequence reads: CASSQPCQPQHF. In DNA form, the CDR3 reads TGTGCCAGCAGCCAGCCGTGTCAGCCCCAGCATTTT.

This clonotype was observed at least ten times. The chain is built from TRBV7-9 and TRBJ1-2; D is ambiguous. Germline CDR1 SEHNR, CDR2 FQNEAQ (reference sequence). V shed 5 bases and J shed 8 bases, with 21 bases lying between them. The CDR3 has 15 amino acids. The CDR3 nucleotides read TGTGCCAGCAGCCTGCTGACTGGGATCGAAAGGGGCTACACCTTC. It specifies CASSLLTGIERGYTF.

The rearrangement joins TRBV20-1 to TRBJ2-7; TRBD1 agrees at 8 bases. The CDR3 has 12 residues. V dropped 5 bases and J dropped 5; count of bases not matched to a gene: 5. Germline V lookup: CDR1 DFQATT, CDR2 SNEGSKA (reference sequence). The CDR3 DNA reads as TGCAGTGCTTTGGACAGGGTGAACGAGCAGTACTTC. Its protein product is CSALDRVNEQYF.

This clonotype has just a few counts. J is TRBJ2-7 and V is TRBV5-1; D ambiguous. Trimming took 4 bases from V and 3 from J, leaving 11 bases between them. The CDR3 sequence is 13 residues long. Germline V CDR1 and CDR2: SGHRS, YFSETQ. The DNA for the CDR3 is TGCGCCAGCAGCCCGGCCGCCGGCTACGAGCAGTACTTC. Translating gives CASSPAAGYEQYF.

This clonotype was observed a handful of times. The V gene is TRBV2, the J gene TRBJ2-2; 14 bases map to TRBD2. The CDR3 extends over 16 amino acids. CDR1 is SNHLY, CDR2 FYNNEI, per germline. The V gene end was trimmed by 4 bases and the J gene end by 5 bases; junction bases not matched to a gene: 3. For the CDR3, the DNA is TGTGCCAGCAGTGGACTAGCGGGAGGGGGTACCGGGGAGCTGTTTTTT. Translating gives CASSGLAGGGTGELFF.

This clonotype has more than one count but fewer than ten. The chain joins TRBV12-3 or TRBV12-4 to TRBJ1-5; D not certain. The CDR3 has 18 amino acids. V gave up 6 bases and J gave up 0 bases, with 21 bases separating them. CDR3 sequence (DNA): TGTGCCAGCAGCTTATATCACAGCCCAAAAGATAGCAATCAGCCCCAGCATTTT. It encodes CASSLYHSPKDSNQPQHF.

This clonotype was counted only a few times. One end of the junction fails to match germline, which may point to a read error. The chain carries TRBV10-2 and TRBJ2-7; 11 bases are shared with TRBD2. Germline CDR1 and CDR2: WSHSY and SAAADI. The CDR3 spans 15 residues. The chain's CDR3 is CASSQPTSGNHEQYF. The CDR3 DNA sequence: TGTGCCAGCTCACAACCGACTAGCGGGAACCACGAGCAGTACTTC.

This chain's CDR3 is CASKTGLSGYTF. The CDR3 coding sequence is TGTGCCAGCAAGACAGGGCTGTCTGGCTACACCTTC. This rearrangement joins TRBV10-3 to TRBJ1-2; TRBD1 aligns across 7 bases. The trim removed 10 bases at V and 7 bases at J, leaving 9 bases unmatched. This CDR3 spans 12 amino acids. The germline CDR1 and CDR2 sequences are ENHRY and SYGVKD.

V usage is TRBV7-3 and J usage is TRBJ2-7; D is uncertain. Per germline, CDR1 SGHTA and CDR2 FQGTGA. Trimming took off 5 bases at V and 5 bases at J, with 22 bases between the two ends. The CDR3 totals 16 residues. CDR3 sequence reads: CASSVQFDRSIDEQYF. In DNA, the CDR3 is TGTGCCAGCAGCGTTCAATTCGATCGGAGTATTGACGAGCAGTACTTC.

As regards this clonotype: The CDR3 end shows no conserved phenylalanine or tryptophan, and so a read error is likely. The V and J genes are TRBV12-3 or TRBV12-4 and TRBJ1-1, with 10 bases lining up with TRBD1. Trimming took 6 bases from V and 5 from J; bases not matched to a gene: 6. The CDR3 is 14 residues long. The CDR3 protein is CASSGGQGGTEAFL. The CDR3 DNA reads as TGTGCCAGCAGCGGAGGACAGGGGGGGACTGAAGCTTTCCTT.

The chain links TRBV6-5 to TRBJ2-7; the match to TRBD2 covers 7 bases. Losses at the gene ends were 6 bases for V and 6 bases for J; bases not matched to a gene: 8. The CDR3 has 13 residues. The germline gives CDR1 MNHEY, CDR2 SVGAGI. The CDR3 region has the DNA TGTGCCAGCAGAGACGGGGGGAGCGGCGAGCAGTACTTC. Translated: CASRDGGSGEQYF.

This clonotype was counted many times. This rearrangement joins TRBV10-3 to TRBJ2-5, with TRBD2 identical over 14 bases. This CDR3 comprises 16 residues. Germline CDR1 and CDR2: ENHRY and SYGVKD. The V and J ends lost 5 bases and 5 bases, in that order; junction bases with no gene match: 7. This chain's CDR3 is CAISQTSGGAGETQYF. The CDR3, as DNA: TGTGCCATCAGTCAGACTAGCGGGGGGGCCGGCGAGACCCAGTACTTC.

This clonotype is a singleton in its sample. A much larger clone lies one base from this, so it may be a read error. The chain couples TRBV7-2 to TRBJ2-5; D gene unclear. Germline values: CDR1 SGHTA, CDR2 FQGNSA. The CDR3 extends over 13 amino acids. Trimming took 4 bases from V and 9 from J, leaving 15 bases between them. The CDR3 nucleotides are TGTGCCAGCAGCTACCTAGGATTTGAGTCCCAGTACTTC. Its translation: CASSYLGFESQYF. The entire variable domain, with the rest obtained from reference TRBV7-2 and TRBJ2-5, is as follows: GAGVSQSPSNKVTEKGKDVELRCDPISGHTALYWYRQSLGQGLEFLIYFQGNSAPDKSGLPSDRFSAERTGGSVSTLTIQRTQQEDSAVYLCASSYLGFESQYFGPGTRLLVL.

As concerns this clonotype: One end of the junction fails to match germline, which may point to a read error. The genes are TRBV7-9 and TRBJ2-5, with 14 nucleotides matching TRBD2. CDR3 length equals 18 residues. CDR1 and CDR2 from the germline V gene are SEHNR and FQNEAQ (reference sequence). The CDR3, as DNA: TGTGCCAGCAGCTTTCTAATAGGGACTAGCGGGGGACAAGGGACCCAGTACTTC. Protein sequence: CASSFLIGTSGGQGTQYF.

The chain combines TRBV18 with TRBJ2-5, with 11 bases aligning to TRBD2. The CDR3 runs 15 residues. CDR1 is KGHSH and CDR2 is LQKENI in the germline V gene. The J segment lost 2 bases and the V segment lost 5 bases, leaving 4 bases of the junction unmatched. CDR3 DNA: TGTGCCAGCTCAAAGACTAGCGGGGAACAAGAGACCCAGTACTTC. Protein: CASSKTSGEQETQYF. Drawing the rest from reference TRBV18 and TRBJ2-5, the complete variable domain is NAGVMQNPRHLVRRRGQEARLRCSPMKGHSHVYWYRQLPEEGLKFMVYLQKENIIDESGMPKERFSAEFPKEGPSILRIQQVVRGDSAAYFCASSKTSGEQETQYFGPGTRLLVL.

As for this clonotype: The junction and the germline gene differ at one end; a read error may be behind it. The chain carries TRBV10-3 and TRBJ2-5; D is unclear. Germline V gene lookup returns CDR1 ENHRY and CDR2 SYGVKD. The CDR3 totals 16 residues. DNA of the CDR3: TGTGCCAGCAGTTACGAAGTTTCGGCCAACCAAGAGACCCAGTACTTC. Protein sequence: CASSYEVSANQETQYF.

Concerning this clonotype itself: No conserved phenylalanine or tryptophan is present at the end of the CDR3, so a read error is the likely explanation. The DNA is left out, because the CDR3 cannot be placed on it with certainty; the CDR3 is given as TCRdb lists it. The chain employs TRBV29-1 and TRBJ2-7; the table's TRBD2 call for D was not verified on the DNA. CDR1 is SQVTM, CDR2 ANQGSEA, per germline. The CDR3 length equals 8 residues, ends included. The CDR3 loop is CSVEESGS.

The sample holds many counts of this clonotype. The chain recombines TRBV12-3 or TRBV12-4 with TRBJ1-5; D is perhaps TRBD1 (5 bases). The CDR3 covers 15 residues. V was trimmed by 3 bases and J by 6 bases, leaving 15 bases between them. This chain's CDR3 is CASSFAGPGGQPQHF. CDR3 DNA: TGTGCCAGCAGTTTTGCAGGGCCCGGTGGTCAGCCCCAGCATTTT.